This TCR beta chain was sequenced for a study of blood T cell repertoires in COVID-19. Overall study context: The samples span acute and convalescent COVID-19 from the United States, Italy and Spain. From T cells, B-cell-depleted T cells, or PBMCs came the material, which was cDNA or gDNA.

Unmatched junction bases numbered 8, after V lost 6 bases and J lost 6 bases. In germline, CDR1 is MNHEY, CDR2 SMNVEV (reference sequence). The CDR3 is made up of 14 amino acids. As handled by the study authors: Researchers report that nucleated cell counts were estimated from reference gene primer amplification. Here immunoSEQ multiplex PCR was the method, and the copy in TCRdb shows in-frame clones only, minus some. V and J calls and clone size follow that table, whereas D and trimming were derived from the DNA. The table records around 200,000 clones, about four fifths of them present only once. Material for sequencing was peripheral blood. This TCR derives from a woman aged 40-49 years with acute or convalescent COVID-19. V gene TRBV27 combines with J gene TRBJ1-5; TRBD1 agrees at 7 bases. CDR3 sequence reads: CASSPLGGSQPQHF. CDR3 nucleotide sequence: TGTGCCAGCAGCCCTCTAGGGGGCAGTCAGCCCCAGCATTTT.